A selection of T cell receptor beta chains follows, all from one sample in a study of neoadjuvant anti-PD-1 for oral cavity cancer. TCRdb's table, derived via immunoSEQ multiplex PCR, lists solely in-frame clones and lacks some. The profile shows about 14,000 clones, 50% to 70% of them singletons. The sample was PBMCs, taken before nivolumab (anti-PD-1) treatment. The receptors originated from a person between 40 and 80 years old with oral cavity squamous cell carcinoma. Both conserved end residues are part of each CDR3. D genes are given only for firm matches. The size of a clone is reported for some rows only, either as once, few or many, or as a class for expanded clones.

>TRBJ1-1|TRBV2|medium-sized|.
TGTGCCAGCAGTGAAAGCACCGGGACACTGAACACTGAAGCTTTCTTT
CASSESTGTLNTEAFF
>TRBJ2-2|TRBV14|once|.
TGTGCCAGCAGCCAAAACAGGGTGAACACCGGGGAGCTGTTTTTT
CASSQNRVNTGELFF
>TRBJ1-2|TRBV28|.|TRBD1
TGTGCCAGCAGTTCGGACAGGCAGCATGGCTACACCTTC
CASSSDRQHGYTF
>TRBJ2-7|TRBV5-1|.|TRBD2
TGCGCCAGCAGCTTGGGACTAGCGGGGGAATACGAGCAGTACTTC
CASSLGLAGEYEQYF
>TRBJ1-1|TRBV10-3|.|TRBD1
TGTGCCATCAGTGACCGGGGACAGCTGAACACTGAAGCTTTCTTT
CAISDRGQLNTEAFF
>TRBJ2-1|TRBV30|.|TRBD2
TGTGCCTGGAGTGTTATTGTTATGGGTCTAGCGGGTTACAATGAGCAGTTCTTC
CAWSVIVMGLAGYNEQFF
>TRBJ1-1|TRBV19|few|.
TGTGCCAGTAGTGCTCTAGGGGGTCTGGTTCCTGAAGCTTTCTTT
CASSALGGLVPEAFF
>TRBJ1-6|TRBV27|.|TRBD1
TGTGCCAGCAGTAGGTGGACAGGGAGCAATTCACCCCTCCACTTT
CASSRWTGSNSPLHF
>TRBJ2-3|TRBV6-5|.|.
TGTGCCAGCAGTTTGCTCGGTGAGCCCCGCACAGATACGCAGTATTTT
CASSLLGEPRTDTQYF
>TRBJ2-2|TRBV6-4|.|.
TGTGCCAGCAGTCAAGACGGGGAGCTGTTTTTT
CASSQDGELFF
>TRBJ1-2|TRBV2|.|TRBD1
TGTGCCAGCACTTCTGGGACAGGGGTTGGCTACACCTTC
CASTSGTGVGYTF
>TRBJ1-4|TRBV11-2|.|TRBD1
TGTGCCAGCAGTTTGGACAGGCCCCCCAGGGGGAAACTGTTTTTT
CASSLDRPPRGKLFF
>TRBJ1-3|TRBV5-1|.|TRBD1
TGCGCCAGCAGCCTCGACAGGGATAAAGGAAACACCATATATTTT
CASSLDRDKGNTIYF
>TRBJ1-1|TRBV2|.|.
TGTGCCAGCAGGACTACGAACACTGAAGCTTTCTTT
CASRTTNTEAFF
>TRBJ1-6|TRBV10-3|.|.
TGTGCCATCAGTGGGACCGGGGGGGATTCACCCCTCCACTTT
CAISGTGGDSPLHF
>TRBJ2-7|TRBV5-1|few|TRBD2
TGCGCCAGCAGCTTGCCTGGACTAGCGTTCGGGTGGAACTACGAGCAGTACTTC
CASSLPGLAFGWNYEQYF
>TRBJ2-7|TRBV19|.|.
TGTGCCAGTAGTCGGAGGGGCGGGGCCTACGAGCAGTACTTC
CASSRRGGAYEQYF
>TRBJ2-7|TRBV5-6|.|TRBD2
TGTGCCAGCAGCCTTCGGACTAGCGGGAAGTCCTACGAGCAGTACTTC
CASSLRTSGKSYEQYF
>TRBJ1-2|TRBV16|few|.
TGTGCCAGCAGCCAATCAGGGACAACTAACTATGGCTACACCTTC
CASSQSGTTNYGYTF
>TRBJ2-5|TRBV2|.|TRBD2
TGTGCCAGCACCCCTAGCGGGGCCAACCGCCAAGAGACCCAGTACTTC
CASTPSGANRQETQYF
>TRBJ1-6|TRBV30|.|.
TGTGCCTGGAGTCCGCAGGGAAATTCACCCCTCCACTTT
CAWSPQGNSPLHF
>TRBJ1-1|TRBV9|.|.
TGTGCCAGCAGCGTAGAAGTAGGGACACGGAGGAACACTGAAGCTTTCTTT
CASSVEVGTRRNTEAFF
>TRBJ1-4|TRBV10-3|.|.
TGTGCCATCAGTGAGGGGGCAACTAATGAAAAACTGTTTTTT
CAISEGATNEKLFF
>TRBJ2-5|TRBV7-9|few|.
TGTGCCAGCAGCTGGACGGACCAAGAGACCCAGTACTTC
CASSWTDQETQYF
>TRBJ2-1|TRBV7-7|few|TRBD2
TGTGCTAGCAGCTCGGGACTAGCGACATACAATGAGCAGTTCTTC
CASSSGLATYNEQFF
>TRBJ2-1|TRBV10-1|.|TRBD2
TGCGCCAGCGGCCCGGGACTAGCGGGAATAGGGGGGCAGTTCTTC
CASGPGLAGIGGQFF
>TRBJ1-1|TRBV9|.|.
TGTGCCAGCAGCGTCGGGGCGAACACTGAAGCTTTCTTT
CASSVGANTEAFF
>TRBJ2-1|TRBV27|once|.
TGTGCCAGCAGTTTACGCCCAACGGGGGTAAGCTCCTACAATGAGCAGTTCTTC
CASSLRPTGVSSYNEQFF
>TRBJ2-5|TRBV27|.|.
TGTGCCAGCAGTTTATACGGGGCCGGAGAGACCCAGTACTTC
CASSLYGAGETQYF
>TRBJ2-7|TRBV2|.|.
TGTGCCAGCAGAGAGACAGGGGAGGGCCACGAGCAGTACTTC
CASRETGEGHEQYF
>TRBJ2-5|TRBV5-4|.|TRBD2
TGTGCCAGCAGCAGGAGACTAGCGGGACTACAAGAGACCCAGTACTTC
CASSRRLAGLQETQYF
>TRBJ1-2|TRBV7-3|few|.
TGTGCCAGCAGCTTAGAGGGGTTTGGCTACACCTTC
CASSLEGFGYTF
>TRBJ1-1|TRBV7-2|.|.
TGTGCCAGCAGCTCCACCTTCGGTCGGGGCACTGAAGCTTTCTTT
CASSSTFGRGTEAFF
>TRBJ1-1|TRBV10-1|.|.
TGCGCCAGCAGTGGAAGAGGAGGACAGAACACTGAAGCTTTCTTT
CASSGRGGQNTEAFF
>TRBJ1-1|TRBV27|.|.
TGTGCCAGCAGTTTAGCTTGGGACACTGAAGCTTTCTTT
CASSLAWDTEAFF
>TRBJ2-7|TRBV6-5|few|.
TGTGCCAGCAGCCCACCGGGAGAGGAGCAGTACTTC
CASSPPGEEQYF
>TRBJ1-6|TRBV9|.|.
TGTGCCAGCAGCGTAGGGGGTTCGGGGGAATCCTATAATTCACCCCTCCACTTT
CASSVGGSGESYNSPLHF
>TRBJ2-1|TRBV7-6|once|TRBD2
TGTGCCAGCAGCTTAAAACTAGCGGGAGGGAATGAGCAGTTCTTC
CASSLKLAGGNEQFF
>TRBJ1-5|TRBV28|.|.
TGTGCCAGCACCACTACTCATCAGCCCCAGCATTTT
CASTTTHQPQHF
>TRBJ2-7|TRBV27|.|.
TGTGCCAGCAGTTCAGGGCGTGGGGGGTCACTTGTGGAGCAGTACTTC
CASSSGRGGSLVEQYF
>TRBJ2-7|TRBV2|.|.
TGTGCCAGCAGAGCCGCCACCACAGCGTACGAGCAGTACTTC
CASRAATTAYEQYF
>TRBJ1-2|TRBV4-1|few|.
TGCGCCGTCTCACGCCATGGAATTTCCTATGGCTACACCTTC
CAVSRHGISYGYTF
>TRBJ2-4|TRBV7-9|once|TRBD1
TGTGCCAGCAGCTTACCAGGCGGACAGGGAAACATTCAGTACTTC
CASSLPGGQGNIQYF
>TRBJ2-2|TRBV30|.|TRBD1
TGTGCCTGGGGGGGGACAGGGCCTACCGGGGAGCTGTTTTTT
CAWGGTGPTGELFF
>TRBJ1-4|TRBV7-2|.|.
TGTGCCAGCAGCTATAACCCGGGACGGATAAATGAAAAACTGTTTTTT
CASSYNPGRINEKLFF
>TRBJ2-1|TRBV2|.|TRBD2
TGTGCCAGCAGTGAGGAAGCGGGGGGGCGTAGTGAGCAGTTCTTC
CASSEEAGGRSEQFF
>TRBJ2-7|TRBV7-6|once|.
TGTGCCAGCAGCTTACGCGGTTTAGGGGATCAGTACTTC
CASSLRGLGDQYF
>TRBJ1-1|TRBV10-3|.|.
TGTGCCACCCGAGGGGGGGCTTGGGACACTGAAGCTTTCTTT
CATRGGAWDTEAFF
>TRBJ1-5|TRBV6-1|.|.
TGTGCCAGCACCGACGGTTATAGCAATCAGCCCCAGCATTTT
CASTDGYSNQPQHF